This T cell receptor beta chain emerged from a study of Graves' ophthalmopathy and Graves' hyperthyroidism. The wider study: Stable hyperthyroidism was defined by absence of ophthalmopathy within 18 months of follow-up.

Patients newly diagnosed with hyperthyroidism, under 2 months' duration, were aged 18 to 65, the study reports. No donor had other autoimmune disease, uncontrolled infection, pregnancy or lactation. It was on clinical symptoms, serum thyroxine, TRAb, thyroid ultrasound and orbital computed tomography that diagnosis relied. Using RNA transcripts, the TCR beta CDR3 regions were amplified. Second-round multiplex PCR came after first-round RT-PCR with HTBI primers. TCRdb used MiXCR to reprocess the multiplex PCR reads, holding one entry per CDR3 protein. The table includes over a million distinct CDR3 sequences, around a third detected once. Germline V gene sequence: CDR1 LNHNV, CDR2 YYDKDF (reference sequence). The length of the CDR3 is 14 residues. The V and J ends lost 1 base and 10 bases respectively, with 16 bases between them.

V usage is TRBV15 and J usage is TRBJ1-2; possibly TRBD1 for D (5 bases). The sequence derives from an adult man with Graves' hyperthyroidism. The sample consisted of peripheral blood or thyroid tissue (not recorded which). The CDR3 bases are TGTGCCACCAGCAGAGTGCCGGGGCCGGGTCTCTACACCTTC. Its translation: CATSRVPGPGLYTF.